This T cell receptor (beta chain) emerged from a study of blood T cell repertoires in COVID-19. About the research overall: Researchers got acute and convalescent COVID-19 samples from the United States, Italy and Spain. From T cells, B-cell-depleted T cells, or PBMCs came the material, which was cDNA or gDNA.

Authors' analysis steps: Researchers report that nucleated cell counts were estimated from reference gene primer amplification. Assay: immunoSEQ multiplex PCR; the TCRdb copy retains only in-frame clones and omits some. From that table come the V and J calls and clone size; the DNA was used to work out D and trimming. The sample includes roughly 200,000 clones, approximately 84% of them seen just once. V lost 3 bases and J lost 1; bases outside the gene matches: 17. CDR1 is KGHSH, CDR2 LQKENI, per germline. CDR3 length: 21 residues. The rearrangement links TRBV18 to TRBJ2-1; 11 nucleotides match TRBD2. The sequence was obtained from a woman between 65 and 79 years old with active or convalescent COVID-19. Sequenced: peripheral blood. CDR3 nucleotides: TGTGCCAGCTCACCTCTAAGGGCGGTAGGGACTAGCGGTATTTCCTACAATGAGCAGTTCTTC. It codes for CASSPLRAVGTSGISYNEQFF.